This TCR beta chain stems from a study of response to subunit inactivated influenza vaccine. Study-wide findings and caveats: After each seasonal influenza vaccination, few new T cells are recruited, the authors suggested.

This clonotype was seen a few times. What it recognizes is unknown. V gave up 7 bases and J gave up 8 bases, with 15 bases separating them. CDR3 size: 14 residues. CDR1 is MDHEN, CDR2 SYDVKM, per germline. In TCRdb, the RT-PCR reads were re-called with MiXCR into one record per CDR3 protein. The table includes about 650,000 distinct CDR3 sequences, approximately 15% detected once. The sample in question was PBMCs from blood, obtained 11 to 12 days after vaccination. J is TRBJ1-6 and V is TRBV28; no definite D call. The receptor was derived from a middle-aged man who received an inactivated influenza vaccine. CDR3 coding DNA: TGTGCCAGCATCGATTACAGCCTAGATTCACCCCTCCACTTT. Its translation is CASIDYSLDSPLHF.